The 21 T cell receptor beta chains given below trace back to one sample, sequenced in a study of T cell repertoires in cytomegalovirus infection. TCRdb reanalysed the reads using MiXCR and keeps one entry per CDR3 protein. The data show a few hundred thousand distinct CDR3 sequences, roughly 42% seen once. Antigens of these TCRs are unknown. The input for sequencing was cultured PBMCs, taken from culture after CMV antigen stimulation. Source of these receptors: a human donor in good health (CMV status not recorded). Some clones in this sample may be carry-over from other donors' samples.

This clonotype was detected once. J is TRBJ2-7 and V is TRBV4-3, with 7 nucleotides matching TRBD1. The CDR3 contains 17 residues. The germline V gene encodes CDR1 LGHNA and CDR2 YSLEER. J was trimmed by 3 bases and V by 0 bases; bases with no gene match: 11. The CDR3 loop reads CASSQDPRQGVFYEQYF. CDR3 nucleotides: TGCGCCAGCAGCCAAGATCCTCGACAGGGCGTTTTCTACGAGCAGTACTTC.

This clonotype came up a few times. The V and J genes are TRBV7-2 and TRBJ2-7, with D perhaps TRBD1 (5 bases). CDR1 and CDR2 (germline): SGHTA, FQGNSA. Trimming removed 2 bases at V and 2 bases at J, with 13 bases between. This CDR3 has 15 amino acids. CDR3 bases: TGTGCCAGCAGCTTATCCCGGACACAGACCTACGAGCAGTACTTC. Its translation is CASSLSRTQTYEQYF.

This clonotype has more than one count but fewer than ten. The chain carries TRBV19 and TRBJ1-5, with a possible D match to TRBD1 (5 bases). The CDR3 sequence is 14 residues long. The germline V gene has CDR1 LNHDA and CDR2 SQIVND (reference sequence). Trimming cost V 3 bases and J 2 bases, with 8 bases left between them. The chain's CDR3 is CASSIVRGNQPQHF. DNA for the CDR3: TGTGCCAGTAGTATCGTCAGGGGCAATCAGCCCCAGCATTTT. Filled out from reference TRBV19 and TRBJ1-5, the complete variable domain reads DGGITQSPKYLFRKEGQNVTLSCEQNLNHDAMYWYRQDPGQGLRLIYYSQIVNDFQKGDIAEGYSVSREKKESFPLTVTSAQKNPTAFYLCASSIVRGNQPQHFGDGTRLSIL.

The chain has TRBV7-9 and TRBJ1-1, with D perhaps matching TRBD1 (6 bases). The germline CDR1 and CDR2 sequences are SEHNR and FQNEAQ (reference sequence). V was shortened by 3 bases and J by 0 bases, with 11 bases between the two germline ends. This CDR3 spans 15 amino acids. The CDR3 here is CASSFGGRVNTEAFF. The CDR3 region has the DNA TGTGCCAGCAGCTTCGGGGGCAGGGTGAACACTGAAGCTTTCTTT. The variable domain in full, with the rest retrieved from reference TRBV7-9 and TRBJ1-1, is DTGVSQNPRHKITKRGQNVTFRCDPISEHNRLYWYRQTLGQGPEFLTYFQNEAQLEKSRLLSDRFSAERPKGSFSTLEIQRTEQGDSAMYLCASSFGGRVNTEAFFGQGTRLTVV.

V usage is TRBV11-2 and J usage is TRBJ1-4, with D hard to call. V was trimmed by 5 bases and J by 5 bases, leaving 12 bases between them. The germline V gene has CDR1 SGHAT and CDR2 FQNNGV. The CDR3 runs 14 residues. This CDR3 reads CASSPRTGNEKLFF. CDR3 in DNA: TGTGCCAGCAGCCCGAGGACGGGGAATGAAAAACTGTTTTTT.

This clonotype was found a few times. The genes are TRBV7-8 and TRBJ2-2, with D unresolved. Germline V CDR1 and CDR2: SGHVS, FQNEAQ. V lost 5 bases to trimming and J lost 5 bases, with 12 bases between them. The CDR3 covers 14 residues. This CDR3 reads CASSLDPWTGELFF. Written as DNA, the CDR3 is TGTGCCAGCAGCCTAGACCCCTGGACCGGGGAGCTGTTTTTT.

This clonotype has just one count. V gene TRBV28 combines with J gene TRBJ2-3, with D uncertain. V lost 6 bases, J lost 7 bases, and 14 bases lay in between. Germline V gene data show CDR1 as MDHEN and CDR2 as SYDVKM. CDR3 length: 13 residues. CDR3 region: CASRTQDRYTQYF. The DNA for the CDR3 is TGTGCCAGCAGGACCCAAGATCGATATACGCAGTATTTT.

In its sample, this clonotype was seen once. The rearrangement links TRBV12-3 or TRBV12-4 to TRBJ1-5; D unresolved. The length of the CDR3 is 13 residues. V was trimmed by 5 bases and J by 5 bases, leaving 10 bases between them. CDR3 residues: CASSLRVHQPQHF. CDR3 nucleotides: TGTGCCAGCAGTCTGAGGGTCCATCAGCCCCAGCATTTT.

This clonotype occurred many times. This rearrangement joins TRBV7-8 to TRBJ2-7, with D possibly TRBD2 on 7 matching bases. Germline V CDR1 and CDR2: SGHVS, FQNEAQ. The CDR3 is 17 residues long. With 1 base removed from V and 2 bases from J, the gap between germline ends came to 18 bases. The CDR3 reads CASSLVVGGPHTYEQYF. CDR3 DNA: TGTGCCAGCAGCTTAGTCGTGGGGGGGCCCCATACCTACGAGCAGTACTTC.

The CDR3 loop reads CASSLGIEQFF. Written as DNA, the CDR3 is TGTGCCAGCAGCTTAGGGATTGAGCAGTTCTTC. This chain uses TRBV7-2 with TRBJ2-1; the D is unclear. Trimming stripped 1 base from V and 9 bases from J, with 4 bases between. Germline V gene data show CDR1 as SGHTA and CDR2 as FQGNSA. The CDR3 contains 11 residues. Full variable domain (rest looked up from reference TRBV7-2 and TRBJ2-1): GAGVSQSPSNKVTEKGKDVELRCDPISGHTALYWYRQSLGQGLEFLIYFQGNSAPDKSGLPSDRFSAERTGGSVSTLTIQRTQQEDSAVYLCASSLGIEQFFGPGTRLTVL.

The rearrangement links TRBV14 to TRBJ2-2, with TRBD2 matching over 10 bases. This CDR3 is 18 amino acids long. Per the germline V gene, CDR1 is SGHDN and CDR2 is FVKESK. After removal of 4 bases from V and 5 bases from J, the junction contained 13 bases not matched to a gene. The CDR3 region is CASSPRRLAGVETGELFF. CDR3 coding DNA: TGTGCCAGCAGCCCAAGGAGGCTAGCGGGAGTGGAGACCGGGGAGCTGTTTTTT. Combining the CDR3 with reference TRBV14 and TRBJ2-2 gives the whole variable domain EAGVTQFPSHSVIEKGQTVTLRCDPISGHDNLYWYRRVMGKEIKFLLHFVKESKQDESGMPNNRFLAERTGGTYSTLKVQPAELEDSGVYFCASSPRRLAGVETGELFFGEGSRLTVL.

V usage is TRBV20-1 and J usage is TRBJ2-5, with 13 positions matching TRBD2. The length of the CDR3 is 14 residues. V gave up 5 bases and J gave up 5 bases; unmatched junction bases: 5. Per germline, CDR1 DFQATT and CDR2 SNEGSKA (reference sequence). DNA of the CDR3: TGCAGTGCTTCGGGACTAGCGGGATCGGAGACCCAGTACTTC. Translated: CSASGLAGSETQYF.

This clonotype was counted ten times or more. This chain uses TRBV2 with TRBJ2-7; unclear D gene. The CDR3 length is 8 residues. V was trimmed by 3 bases and J by 12 bases, leaving 3 bases between them. CDR1 SNHLY and CDR2 FYNNEI come from the germline V gene. This chain's CDR3 is CASSDLYF. In nucleotides, the CDR3 is TGTGCCAGCAGTGATCTGTACTTC.

The table lists this clonotype with a few counts. The J gene is TRBJ1-6, the V gene TRBV7-2; no firm D call. Germline V lookup: CDR1 SGHTA, CDR2 FQGNSA. The CDR3 has 14 amino acids. Trimming stripped 2 bases from V and 5 bases from J, with 7 bases between. CDR3 in DNA: TGTGCCAGCAGCTTAACGCCGAATAATTCACCCCTCCACTTT. This codes for CASSLTPNNSPLHF.

The V and J genes are TRBV15 and TRBJ2-5; weak D call: TRBD1 (6 bases). The V end was cut by 5 bases, the J end by 2 bases, with 18 bases between. This CDR3 is 16 amino acids long. CDR1 and CDR2 from the germline V gene are LNHNV and YYDKDF (reference sequence). Here the CDR3 reads CATSRWNRGTQETQYF. In DNA form, the CDR3 reads TGTGCCACCAGCCGGTGGAATAGGGGGACGCAAGAGACCCAGTACTTC.

The rearrangement links TRBV20-1 to TRBJ2-3; 10 nucleotides agree with TRBD1. The CDR3 has 14 amino acids. Trimming at V came to 5 bases and at J to 6 bases, leaving 8 bases not matched to a gene. The V gene's germline CDR1 is DFQATT and CDR2 SNEGSKA (reference sequence). The CDR3 loop reads CSADRTGGVDTQYF. DNA of the CDR3: TGCAGTGCTGATCGGACAGGGGGGGTGGATACGCAGTATTTT.

This chain uses TRBV20-1 with TRBJ2-1; TRBD1 matches 9 bases. J lost 8 bases, V lost 8 bases, and 10 bases had no gene match. Germline CDR1 reads DFQATT; CDR2 reads SNEGSKA (reference sequence). CDR3 length: 13 amino acids. The CDR3 nucleotides are TGCAGTCTCGAGACAGGGGGATATCATGAGCAGTTCTTC. Encoded protein: CSLETGGYHEQFF.

The rearrangement uses TRBV12-3 or TRBV12-4 and TRBJ1-5; D not certain. The CDR3 covers 14 residues. Trimming shortened V by 4 bases and J by 5 bases, and 12 bases separated the two germline ends. CDR3 protein: CASSSPGTYQPQHF. The CDR3 nucleotides are TGTGCCAGCAGTTCCCCAGGTACTTATCAGCCCCAGCATTTT.

This clonotype was detected a few times. Here the CDR3 reads CASSFRLQGWKLFF. In DNA form, the CDR3 reads TGTGCCAGCAGCTTTCGATTACAGGGTTGGAAACTGTTTTTT. The V and J genes are TRBV7-8 and TRBJ1-4, with D perhaps matching TRBD1 (6 bases). Per the germline V gene, CDR1 is SGHVS and CDR2 is FQNEAQ. The CDR3 spans 14 residues. V was trimmed by 3 bases and J by 11 bases, leaving 16 bases between them.

This clonotype was counted a single time. CDR3 amino acids: CASSGPSGRDSYNEQFF. CDR3 coding DNA: TGCGCCAGCAGCGGTCCTAGCGGGAGGGACTCCTACAATGAGCAGTTCTTC. The chain combines TRBV5-1 with TRBJ2-1; 12 bases are shared with TRBD2. V was clipped by 4 bases and J by 0 bases; unmatched bases: 5. Germline V CDR1 and CDR2: SGHRS, YFSETQ. The CDR3 spans 17 residues.

This sequence joins TRBV10-3 and TRBJ1-5; D is possibly TRBD1 (5 bases). This CDR3 comprises 13 residues. The ends were cut back, 0 bases at V and 7 bases at J, with 7 bases in the middle. Germline values: CDR1 ENHRY, CDR2 SYGVKD. The CDR3 DNA reads TGTGCCATCAGTGAGTCCGGGGGGCAGCCCCAGCATTTT. Translated: CAISESGGQPQHF.